This TCR beta chain came from a study of OX40 agonist ivuxolimab in advanced cancers. At the level of the study: Aged roughly 23 to 79 with a mean of 60 years, they were around 83% male. Overall study results and limits: Among patients with partial responses at 0.1-3.0 mg/kg, clonal expansion was among the lowest. Dose levels from 0.1 to 3.0 mg/kg saw CD4+ and CD8+ blood T cells expand clonally by week 6.

V was pared by 2 bases and J by 7 bases, with 15 bases between. The germline V gene encodes CDR1 SGHDT and CDR2 YYEEEE. This CDR3 has 15 residues. The table came from immunoSEQ multiplex PCR; TCRdb's copy has only in-frame clones and leaves some out. The data contain some 41,000 clones, more than 75% of them singletons. Notes on this clone: Its specificity is not known.

The receptor was derived from an adult with an advanced solid tumor such as melanoma, head and neck, liver or kidney cancer. Here the sequenced sample was CD4+ or CD8+ T cells sorted from blood, taken in a trial of the OX40 agonist ivuxolimab. The rearrangement links TRBV5-6 to TRBJ2-2; possibly TRBD2 for D (5 bases). The CDR3 bases are TGTGCCAGCAGCTTCCCAAGCGGCCCTGGCGGGGAGCTGTTTTTT. Translation: CASSFPSGPGGELFF.